The 13 T cell receptor beta chains presented below share a single source sample, sequenced in a study of shared clonotypes between healthy human individuals. The data were produced by immunoSEQ multiplex PCR, yet TCRdb's version contains in-frame clones alone and is incomplete. The top ten clones hold around 0.14% of a sample with millions of clones, 85% to 95% of them seen once. Sequenced input: naive CD4+ T cells sorted from blood. Subset defined: CD45RA+ positively selected. The receptors were gathered from a young man in good health.

This clone was observed a single time. V usage is TRBV5-5 and J usage is TRBJ2-1; D possibly corresponds to TRBD1 (6 bases). The CDR3 is made up of 16 amino acids. Trimming left V 4 bases short and J 0 bases short, with 14 bases between. Germline V CDR1 and CDR2: SGHKS, YYEKEE (reference sequence). CDR3 loop: CASSLGQMSSYNEQFF. In DNA form, the CDR3 reads TGTGCCAGCAGCCTCGGACAGATGAGCTCCTACAATGAGCAGTTCTTC.

This rearrangement joins TRBV7-8 to TRBJ1-2; D is unresolved. CDR1 is SGHVS, CDR2 FQNEAQ, per germline. This CDR3 comprises 13 residues. V lost 5 bases, J lost 7 bases, and 14 bases lay in between. This chain's CDR3 is CASSLDGSGGYTF. In DNA form, the CDR3 reads TGTGCCAGCAGCCTTGACGGATCAGGTGGCTACACCTTC. Variable domain in full (rest from reference TRBV7-8 and TRBJ1-2): GAGVSQSPRYKVAKRGQDVALRCDPISGHVSLFWYQQALGQGPEFLTYFQNEAQLDKSGLPSDRFFAERPEGSVSTLKIQRTQQEDSAVYLCASSLDGSGGYTFGSGTRLTVV.

V gene TRBV6-1 combines with J gene TRBJ2-7; 7 bases agree with TRBD1. Trimming cost V 7 bases and J 2 bases; bases outside gene matches: 5. This CDR3 contains 13 residues. The germline V gene encodes CDR1 MNHNS and CDR2 SASEGT. CDR3 sequence reads: CASNRDSPYEQYF. As DNA, the CDR3 is TGTGCCAGCAATAGGGACAGCCCCTACGAGCAGTACTTC.

V is TRBV11-1 and J is TRBJ2-7, with 15 bases fitting TRBD2. This CDR3 is built from 19 residues. V shed 5 bases and J 2 bases; nucleotides not matched to a gene: 13. Germline V gene sequence: CDR1 SGHAT, CDR2 FQDESV (reference sequence). Written as DNA, the CDR3 is TGTGCCAGCAGCGACCTAGGGACTAGCGGGAGGTCCAAACCCTACGAGCAGTACTTC. Translation gives CASSDLGTSGRSKPYEQYF.

The chain employs TRBV5-1 and TRBJ2-2; 9 nucleotides match TRBD1. This CDR3 is built from 16 residues. Germline CDR1 reads SGHRS; CDR2 reads YFSETQ. J was trimmed by 3 bases and V by 4 bases; bases with no gene match: 7. This CDR3 reads CASSQRTGADTGELFF. CDR3 nucleotides: TGCGCCAGCAGCCAAAGGACAGGGGCGGACACCGGGGAGCTGTTTTTT.

The chain has TRBV6-6 and TRBJ2-7; TRBD2 agrees at 8 bases. Germline V gives CDR1 MNHNY, CDR2 SVGAGI (reference sequence). V dropped 2 bases and J dropped 9; count of bases not matched to a gene: 9. The CDR3 totals 14 residues. CDR3 protein: CASSYAVLAGWQYF. Written as DNA, the CDR3 is TGTGCCAGCAGTTACGCCGTTCTAGCGGGCTGGCAGTACTTC.

This chain joins TRBV4-1 and TRBJ2-1, with D possibly being TRBD2 (5 bases). The V end lost 4 bases, the J end lost 6 bases, and 16 bases lay between the germline ends. The germline V gene has CDR1 MGHRA and CDR2 YSYEKL. This CDR3 has 15 residues. The CDR3 DNA sequence: TGCGCCAGCAGCCCTGAGGGTAGGGCCATCAATGAGCAGTTCTTC. Translated, it gives CASSPEGRAINEQFF.

The genes are TRBV7-2 and TRBJ2-2; 7 bases align to TRBD2. The germline CDR1 and CDR2 sequences are SGHTA and FQGNSA. This CDR3 has 13 residues. J gave up 6 bases and V 11 bases, and 9 bases lay outside the gene matches. Here the CDR3 DNA reads TGTGCCTCTACCGCCCGGGAGGCCGGGGAGCTGTTTTTT. The encoded protein is CASTAREAGELFF.

A word on this clone: Other DNA sequences of this sample code for an identical CDR3. V gene TRBV5-1 combines with J gene TRBJ2-2, with 8 nucleotides matching TRBD1. Germline CDR1 and CDR2: SGHRS and YFSETQ. Germline trimming cut 4 bases from V and 1 base from J; bases unmatched to any gene: 0. CDR3 length: 14 amino acids. The CDR3 DNA reads TGCGCCAGCAGCGGACAGGGGAACACCGGGGAGCTGTTTTTT. Amino acid sequence: CASSGQGNTGELFF.

V and J are TRBV9 and TRBJ2-2, with 11 positions matching TRBD2. Per germline, CDR1 SGDLS and CDR2 YYNGEE. With V trimmed by 4 bases and J by 3 bases, 5 bases remained unmatched. The CDR3 loop spans 16 amino acids. The CDR3 DNA reads as TGTGCCAGCAGCCCGACTAGCGGGATACACACCGGGGAGCTGTTTTTT. This translates into CASSPTSGIHTGELFF.

The chain recombines TRBV6-1 with TRBJ1-5; TRBD1 agrees at 8 bases. The V and J ends lost 3 bases and 6 bases, in that order; junction bases with no gene match: 7. The germline gives CDR1 MNHNS, CDR2 SASEGT. CDR3 length: 15 residues. The CDR3 region is CASSDRQGLFQPQHF. In DNA, the CDR3 is TGTGCCAGCAGTGATCGACAGGGGCTCTTTCAGCCCCAGCATTTT.

About this clone: The same CDR3 also results from other DNA sequences found in this sample. The chain has TRBV5-4 and TRBJ1-1; tentatively, D is TRBD1 (6 bases). CDR1 and CDR2 from the germline V gene are SGHNT and YYREEE (reference sequence). The CDR3 length is 14 residues. Deletions cut 4 bases from V and 2 bases from J, with 12 bases between. The CDR3 reads CASSPTGRNTEAFF. CDR3 nucleotide sequence: TGTGCCAGCAGCCCAACAGGGAGAAACACTGAAGCTTTCTTT.

V gene TRBV10-3 combines with J gene TRBJ1-5, with D possibly TRBD1 on 6 matching bases. Germline V gene lookup returns CDR1 ENHRY and CDR2 SYGVKD. Trimming cost V 5 bases and J 6 bases, with 14 bases left between them. The CDR3 totals 14 residues. The CDR3 nucleotides read TGTGCCATCAGTTCGGACAGCCCCGGTCAGCCCCAGCATTTT. Translated: CAISSDSPGQPQHF.